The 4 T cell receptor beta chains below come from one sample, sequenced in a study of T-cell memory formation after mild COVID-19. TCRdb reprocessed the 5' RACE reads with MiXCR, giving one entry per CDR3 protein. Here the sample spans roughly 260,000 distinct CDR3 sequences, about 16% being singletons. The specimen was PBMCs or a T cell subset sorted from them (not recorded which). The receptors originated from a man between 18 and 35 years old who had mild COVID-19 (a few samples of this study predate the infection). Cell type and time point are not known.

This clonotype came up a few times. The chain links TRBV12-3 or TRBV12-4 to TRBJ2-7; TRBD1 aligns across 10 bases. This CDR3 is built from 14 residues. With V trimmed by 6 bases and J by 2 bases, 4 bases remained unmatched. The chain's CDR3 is CASSPGQGAYEQYV. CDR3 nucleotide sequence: TGTGCCAGCAGCCCCGGACAGGGGGCCTACGAGCAGTACGTC.

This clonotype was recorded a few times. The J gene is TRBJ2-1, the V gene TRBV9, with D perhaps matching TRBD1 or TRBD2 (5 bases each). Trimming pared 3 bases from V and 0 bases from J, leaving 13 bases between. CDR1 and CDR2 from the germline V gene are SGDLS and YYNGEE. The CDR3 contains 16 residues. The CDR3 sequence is CASSGLGTVSYNEQFF. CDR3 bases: TGTGCCAGCAGCGGACTCGGGACGGTCTCCTACAATGAGCAGTTCTTC.

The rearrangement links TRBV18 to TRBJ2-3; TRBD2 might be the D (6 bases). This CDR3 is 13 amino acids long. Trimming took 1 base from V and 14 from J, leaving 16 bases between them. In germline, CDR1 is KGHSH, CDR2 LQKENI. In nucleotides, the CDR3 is TGTGCCAGCTCACCACGGGAGGATTGGACGGGGTATTTT. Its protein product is CASSPREDWTGYF.

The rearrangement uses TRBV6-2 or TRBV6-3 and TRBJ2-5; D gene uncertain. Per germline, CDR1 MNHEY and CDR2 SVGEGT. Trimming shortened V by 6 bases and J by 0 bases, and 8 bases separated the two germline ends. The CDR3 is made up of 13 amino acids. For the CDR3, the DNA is TGTGCCAGCAGACAGCACAACCAAGAGACCCAGTACTTC. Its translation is CASRQHNQETQYF.